Each of the 17 T cell receptor beta chains below was sequenced from the same sample in a study of OX40 agonist ivuxolimab in advanced cancers. Sequenced by immunoSEQ multiplex PCR; TCRdb stores in-frame clones only, minus some. The table has fewer than 95,000 clones, around nine tenths seen once. The input for sequencing was CD4+ or CD8+ T cells sorted from blood, taken in a trial of the OX40 agonist ivuxolimab. These receptor sequences come from an adult with an advanced solid tumor such as melanoma, head and neck, liver or kidney cancer.

The chain is built from TRBV19 and TRBJ2-6; 9 nucleotides match TRBD1. The length of the CDR3 is 16 residues. In germline, CDR1 is LNHDA, CDR2 SQIVND (reference sequence). V gave up 5 bases and J gave up 2 bases; unmatched junction bases: 4. The CDR3 reads CASSATGGAGANVLTF. The CDR3 region has the DNA TGTGCCAGTAGTGCTACAGGGGGCGCTGGGGCCAACGTCCTGACTTTC.

The rearrangement joins TRBV9 to TRBJ2-1; TRBD2 aligns across 7 bases. The V and J ends lost 4 bases and 7 bases, in that order; junction bases with no gene match: 5. The CDR3 loop spans 13 amino acids. CDR1 is SGDLS, CDR2 YYNGEE, per germline. The CDR3 loop reads CASSPGRSNEQFF. In DNA form, the CDR3 reads TGTGCCAGCAGCCCCGGGAGGTCTAATGAGCAGTTCTTC. Supplemented by reference TRBV9 and TRBJ2-1, the full variable domain reads DSGVTQTPKHLITATGQRVTLRCSPRSGDLSVYWYQQSLDQGLQFLIQYYNGEERAKGNILERFSAQQFPDLHSELNLSSLELGDSALYFCASSPGRSNEQFFGPGTRLTVL.

This rearrangement joins TRBV15 to TRBJ1-2; no firm D call. Per germline, CDR1 LNHNV and CDR2 YYDKDF (reference sequence). This CDR3 has 13 amino acids. The ends were cut back, 1 base at V and 6 bases at J, with 9 bases in the middle. The CDR3 loop reads CATSRGVLDGYTF. CDR3 nucleotides: TGTGCCACCAGCAGAGGGGTCCTTGATGGCTACACCTTC. Drawing the rest from reference TRBV15 and TRBJ1-2, the complete variable domain is DAMVIQNPRYQVTQFGKPVTLSCSQTLNHNVMYWYQQKSSQAPKLLFHYYDKDFNNEADTPDNFQSRRPNTSFCFLDIRSPGLGDTAMYLCATSRGVLDGYTFGSGTRLTVV.

The rearrangement links TRBV10-3 to TRBJ2-7, with 9 bases aligning to TRBD1. CDR3 length: 14 residues. J gave up 6 bases and V 6 bases, and 9 bases lay outside the gene matches. Germline values: CDR1 ENHRY, CDR2 SYGVKD. CDR3 in DNA: TGTGCCATCAGACCGGGACAGGGTGTTACCGAGCAGTACTTC. It codes for CAIRPGQGVTEQYF.

V and J are TRBV29-1 and TRBJ2-3; TRBD2 is a possible D gene (6 bases). The ends were cut back, 5 bases at V and 4 bases at J, with 7 bases in the middle. This CDR3 has 11 amino acids. Germline V gene lookup returns CDR1 SQVTM and CDR2 ANQGSEA. Written as DNA, the CDR3 is TGCAGCGTTAGACTAGCAGATACGCAGTATTTT. This encodes CSVRLADTQYF.

This chain links TRBV6-5 with TRBJ1-2; D ambiguous. There are 12 residues in the CDR3. The germline V gene has CDR1 MNHEY and CDR2 SVGAGI. Trimming cost V 7 bases and J 4 bases, with 10 bases left between them. As DNA, the CDR3 is TGTGCCAGCACTTCGCAGGCCTATGGCTACACCTTC. As protein: CASTSQAYGYTF.

As to this clone: Other DNA sequences in this sample translate to the same CDR3. The V and J genes are TRBV30 and TRBJ1-2; D gene ambiguous. Deletions cut 5 bases from V and 5 bases from J, with 9 bases between. CDR1 and CDR2 (germline): GTSNPN, SVGIG (reference sequence). The CDR3 is 11 residues long. This CDR3 reads CAWGRTYGYTF. CDR3 nucleotides: TGTGCCTGGGGGCGGACTTATGGCTACACCTTC.

The rearrangement joins TRBV9 to TRBJ1-3; D gene uncertain. The CDR3 runs 14 residues. Germline V gives CDR1 SGDLS, CDR2 YYNGEE. V dropped 2 bases and J dropped 0 bases, with 6 bases sitting between them. The chain's CDR3 is CASSVGNSGNTIYF. In DNA form, the CDR3 reads TGTGCCAGCAGCGTTGGTAACTCTGGAAACACCATATATTTT.

This sequence joins TRBV28 and TRBJ2-6, with D perhaps TRBD2 (5 bases). Trimming shortened V by 3 bases and J by 0 bases, and 6 bases separated the two germline ends. Germline CDR1 is MDHEN and CDR2 is SYDVKM. CDR3 length: 15 amino acids. The CDR3 coding sequence is TGTGCCAGCAGTTTCGGGGTCTCTGGGGCCAACGTCCTGACTTTC. As protein: CASSFGVSGANVLTF. The full variable domain, rest sourced from reference TRBV28 and TRBJ2-6, is DVKVTQSSRYLVKRTGEKVFLECVQDMDHENMFWYRQDPGLGLRLIYFSYDVKMKEKGDIPEGYSVSREKKERFSLILESASTNQTSMYLCASSFGVSGANVLTFGAGSRLTVL.

The chain employs TRBV11-3 and TRBJ1-1; D ambiguous. CDR3 size: 20 residues. Germline V gene data show CDR1 as SGHNT and CDR2 as YENEEA. V dropped 0 bases and J dropped 0 bases, with 23 bases sitting between them. The CDR3 protein is CASSLDGVWGLGNMNTEAFF. Written as DNA, the CDR3 is TGTGCCAGCAGCTTAGATGGGGTGTGGGGATTGGGAAACATGAACACTGAAGCTTTCTTT.

The CDR3 coding sequence is TGTGCCAGCAGCGTAGTGGCACAGGGTTCTGGGGCCAACGTCCTGACTTTC. This gives the protein CASSVVAQGSGANVLTF. The V and J genes are TRBV9 and TRBJ2-6; maybe TRBD1 (6 bases). This CDR3 is built from 17 residues. CDR1 SGDLS and CDR2 YYNGEE come from the germline V gene. V lost 0 bases and J lost 1, with 11 bases in between.

The rearrangement joins TRBV4-2 to TRBJ2-2, with D possibly TRBD2 on 6 matching bases. CDR3 length: 15 residues. CDR1 and CDR2 (germline): LGHNA, YNFKEQ. V gave up 0 bases and J gave up 6 bases, with 11 bases separating them. The CDR3: CASSQETSGPGELFF. The CDR3 nucleotides are TGTGCCAGCAGCCAAGAGACTAGTGGACCCGGGGAGCTGTTTTTT.

The rearrangement uses TRBV5-1 and TRBJ1-1; D is unresolved. Trimming cost V 1 base and J 3 bases, with 7 bases left between them. Germline values: CDR1 SGHRS, CDR2 YFSETQ. CDR3 length equals 13 residues. CDR3 DNA sequence: TGCGCCAGCAGCTTGTTGGGGTACACTGAAGCTTTCTTT. It is translated as CASSLLGYTEAFF.

The chain links TRBV7-2 to TRBJ2-3; D may be TRBD2 (6 bases). This CDR3 comprises 13 residues. Trimming pared 4 bases from V and 8 bases from J, leaving 13 bases between. Germline V gene lookup returns CDR1 SGHTA and CDR2 FQGNSA. The CDR3 coding sequence is TGTGCCAGCAGCTCTACCTTGGGGGGTACGCAGTATTTT. Translation gives CASSSTLGGTQYF.

This chain joins TRBV20-1 and TRBJ2-1; 11 nucleotides match TRBD2. Germline assignment: CDR1 DFQATT and CDR2 SNEGSKA (reference sequence). This CDR3 contains 11 residues. This chain's CDR3 is CLAGGGHEQFF. As DNA, the CDR3 is TGCCTAGCGGGAGGCGGCCATGAGCAGTTCTTC.

Worth noting for this clone: A read error may produce the germline difference seen at one junction end. The chain has TRBV7-7 and TRBJ1-1; weak D call: TRBD1 (5 bases). Germline CDR1 and CDR2: SSHAT and FNYEAQ (reference sequence). The CDR3 spans 13 residues. CDR3 loop: CASSQGLRTEAFF. In nucleotides, the CDR3 is TGTGCTAGCAGCCAGGGCTTGAGGACTGAAGCTTTCTTT.

This rearrangement joins TRBV7-9 to TRBJ2-2, with unresolved D. This CDR3 spans 16 amino acids. V was trimmed by 1 base and J by 2 bases, leaving 11 bases between them. The germline CDR1 and CDR2 sequences are SEHNR and FQNEAQ (reference sequence). CDR3 in DNA: TGTGCCAGCAGCTTAGGTCGAGGACCCAACACCGGGGAGCTGTTTTTT. Its protein product is CASSLGRGPNTGELFF.